This passage covers 2 T cell receptor beta chains from one sample sequenced in a study of sequential checkpoint blockade in melanoma. Only in-frame clones appear in the TCRdb table, and some are missing; sequencing was by immunoSEQ multiplex PCR. The table has 6,500 to 10,000 clones, around 64% seen once. Treatment denoted: randomized to nivolumab then ipilimumab (arm A) or the reverse (arm B). Sample: CD8+ T cells sorted from blood (inferred from file names), taken from a patient given nivolumab and ipilimumab in sequence. These receptor sequences come from a human patient with melanoma. Some clones in this sample may be carry-over from other donors' samples.

The rearrangement joins TRBV16 to TRBJ2-7; 9 nucleotides align to TRBD1. CDR1 is KGHSY, CDR2 FQNENV, per germline. There are 18 residues in the CDR3. The junction had 15 bases not matched to a gene; V was cut back by 2 bases and J by 4 bases. CDR3: CASSQVRQPGQGRYEQYF. The CDR3 DNA reads as TGTGCCAGCAGCCAAGTCCGACAACCGGGACAGGGAAGGTACGAGCAGTACTTC.

The V and J genes are TRBV10-2 and TRBJ2-7, with D perhaps TRBD2 (7 bases). The CDR3 has 16 residues. CDR1 WSHSY and CDR2 SAAADI come from the germline V gene. V was cut by 3 bases and J by 6 bases, with 21 bases left in between. This CDR3 reads CASSESIAGALSEQYF. CDR3 DNA sequence: TGCGCCAGCAGTGAATCGATCGCGGGGGCGCTTTCCGAGCAGTACTTC.